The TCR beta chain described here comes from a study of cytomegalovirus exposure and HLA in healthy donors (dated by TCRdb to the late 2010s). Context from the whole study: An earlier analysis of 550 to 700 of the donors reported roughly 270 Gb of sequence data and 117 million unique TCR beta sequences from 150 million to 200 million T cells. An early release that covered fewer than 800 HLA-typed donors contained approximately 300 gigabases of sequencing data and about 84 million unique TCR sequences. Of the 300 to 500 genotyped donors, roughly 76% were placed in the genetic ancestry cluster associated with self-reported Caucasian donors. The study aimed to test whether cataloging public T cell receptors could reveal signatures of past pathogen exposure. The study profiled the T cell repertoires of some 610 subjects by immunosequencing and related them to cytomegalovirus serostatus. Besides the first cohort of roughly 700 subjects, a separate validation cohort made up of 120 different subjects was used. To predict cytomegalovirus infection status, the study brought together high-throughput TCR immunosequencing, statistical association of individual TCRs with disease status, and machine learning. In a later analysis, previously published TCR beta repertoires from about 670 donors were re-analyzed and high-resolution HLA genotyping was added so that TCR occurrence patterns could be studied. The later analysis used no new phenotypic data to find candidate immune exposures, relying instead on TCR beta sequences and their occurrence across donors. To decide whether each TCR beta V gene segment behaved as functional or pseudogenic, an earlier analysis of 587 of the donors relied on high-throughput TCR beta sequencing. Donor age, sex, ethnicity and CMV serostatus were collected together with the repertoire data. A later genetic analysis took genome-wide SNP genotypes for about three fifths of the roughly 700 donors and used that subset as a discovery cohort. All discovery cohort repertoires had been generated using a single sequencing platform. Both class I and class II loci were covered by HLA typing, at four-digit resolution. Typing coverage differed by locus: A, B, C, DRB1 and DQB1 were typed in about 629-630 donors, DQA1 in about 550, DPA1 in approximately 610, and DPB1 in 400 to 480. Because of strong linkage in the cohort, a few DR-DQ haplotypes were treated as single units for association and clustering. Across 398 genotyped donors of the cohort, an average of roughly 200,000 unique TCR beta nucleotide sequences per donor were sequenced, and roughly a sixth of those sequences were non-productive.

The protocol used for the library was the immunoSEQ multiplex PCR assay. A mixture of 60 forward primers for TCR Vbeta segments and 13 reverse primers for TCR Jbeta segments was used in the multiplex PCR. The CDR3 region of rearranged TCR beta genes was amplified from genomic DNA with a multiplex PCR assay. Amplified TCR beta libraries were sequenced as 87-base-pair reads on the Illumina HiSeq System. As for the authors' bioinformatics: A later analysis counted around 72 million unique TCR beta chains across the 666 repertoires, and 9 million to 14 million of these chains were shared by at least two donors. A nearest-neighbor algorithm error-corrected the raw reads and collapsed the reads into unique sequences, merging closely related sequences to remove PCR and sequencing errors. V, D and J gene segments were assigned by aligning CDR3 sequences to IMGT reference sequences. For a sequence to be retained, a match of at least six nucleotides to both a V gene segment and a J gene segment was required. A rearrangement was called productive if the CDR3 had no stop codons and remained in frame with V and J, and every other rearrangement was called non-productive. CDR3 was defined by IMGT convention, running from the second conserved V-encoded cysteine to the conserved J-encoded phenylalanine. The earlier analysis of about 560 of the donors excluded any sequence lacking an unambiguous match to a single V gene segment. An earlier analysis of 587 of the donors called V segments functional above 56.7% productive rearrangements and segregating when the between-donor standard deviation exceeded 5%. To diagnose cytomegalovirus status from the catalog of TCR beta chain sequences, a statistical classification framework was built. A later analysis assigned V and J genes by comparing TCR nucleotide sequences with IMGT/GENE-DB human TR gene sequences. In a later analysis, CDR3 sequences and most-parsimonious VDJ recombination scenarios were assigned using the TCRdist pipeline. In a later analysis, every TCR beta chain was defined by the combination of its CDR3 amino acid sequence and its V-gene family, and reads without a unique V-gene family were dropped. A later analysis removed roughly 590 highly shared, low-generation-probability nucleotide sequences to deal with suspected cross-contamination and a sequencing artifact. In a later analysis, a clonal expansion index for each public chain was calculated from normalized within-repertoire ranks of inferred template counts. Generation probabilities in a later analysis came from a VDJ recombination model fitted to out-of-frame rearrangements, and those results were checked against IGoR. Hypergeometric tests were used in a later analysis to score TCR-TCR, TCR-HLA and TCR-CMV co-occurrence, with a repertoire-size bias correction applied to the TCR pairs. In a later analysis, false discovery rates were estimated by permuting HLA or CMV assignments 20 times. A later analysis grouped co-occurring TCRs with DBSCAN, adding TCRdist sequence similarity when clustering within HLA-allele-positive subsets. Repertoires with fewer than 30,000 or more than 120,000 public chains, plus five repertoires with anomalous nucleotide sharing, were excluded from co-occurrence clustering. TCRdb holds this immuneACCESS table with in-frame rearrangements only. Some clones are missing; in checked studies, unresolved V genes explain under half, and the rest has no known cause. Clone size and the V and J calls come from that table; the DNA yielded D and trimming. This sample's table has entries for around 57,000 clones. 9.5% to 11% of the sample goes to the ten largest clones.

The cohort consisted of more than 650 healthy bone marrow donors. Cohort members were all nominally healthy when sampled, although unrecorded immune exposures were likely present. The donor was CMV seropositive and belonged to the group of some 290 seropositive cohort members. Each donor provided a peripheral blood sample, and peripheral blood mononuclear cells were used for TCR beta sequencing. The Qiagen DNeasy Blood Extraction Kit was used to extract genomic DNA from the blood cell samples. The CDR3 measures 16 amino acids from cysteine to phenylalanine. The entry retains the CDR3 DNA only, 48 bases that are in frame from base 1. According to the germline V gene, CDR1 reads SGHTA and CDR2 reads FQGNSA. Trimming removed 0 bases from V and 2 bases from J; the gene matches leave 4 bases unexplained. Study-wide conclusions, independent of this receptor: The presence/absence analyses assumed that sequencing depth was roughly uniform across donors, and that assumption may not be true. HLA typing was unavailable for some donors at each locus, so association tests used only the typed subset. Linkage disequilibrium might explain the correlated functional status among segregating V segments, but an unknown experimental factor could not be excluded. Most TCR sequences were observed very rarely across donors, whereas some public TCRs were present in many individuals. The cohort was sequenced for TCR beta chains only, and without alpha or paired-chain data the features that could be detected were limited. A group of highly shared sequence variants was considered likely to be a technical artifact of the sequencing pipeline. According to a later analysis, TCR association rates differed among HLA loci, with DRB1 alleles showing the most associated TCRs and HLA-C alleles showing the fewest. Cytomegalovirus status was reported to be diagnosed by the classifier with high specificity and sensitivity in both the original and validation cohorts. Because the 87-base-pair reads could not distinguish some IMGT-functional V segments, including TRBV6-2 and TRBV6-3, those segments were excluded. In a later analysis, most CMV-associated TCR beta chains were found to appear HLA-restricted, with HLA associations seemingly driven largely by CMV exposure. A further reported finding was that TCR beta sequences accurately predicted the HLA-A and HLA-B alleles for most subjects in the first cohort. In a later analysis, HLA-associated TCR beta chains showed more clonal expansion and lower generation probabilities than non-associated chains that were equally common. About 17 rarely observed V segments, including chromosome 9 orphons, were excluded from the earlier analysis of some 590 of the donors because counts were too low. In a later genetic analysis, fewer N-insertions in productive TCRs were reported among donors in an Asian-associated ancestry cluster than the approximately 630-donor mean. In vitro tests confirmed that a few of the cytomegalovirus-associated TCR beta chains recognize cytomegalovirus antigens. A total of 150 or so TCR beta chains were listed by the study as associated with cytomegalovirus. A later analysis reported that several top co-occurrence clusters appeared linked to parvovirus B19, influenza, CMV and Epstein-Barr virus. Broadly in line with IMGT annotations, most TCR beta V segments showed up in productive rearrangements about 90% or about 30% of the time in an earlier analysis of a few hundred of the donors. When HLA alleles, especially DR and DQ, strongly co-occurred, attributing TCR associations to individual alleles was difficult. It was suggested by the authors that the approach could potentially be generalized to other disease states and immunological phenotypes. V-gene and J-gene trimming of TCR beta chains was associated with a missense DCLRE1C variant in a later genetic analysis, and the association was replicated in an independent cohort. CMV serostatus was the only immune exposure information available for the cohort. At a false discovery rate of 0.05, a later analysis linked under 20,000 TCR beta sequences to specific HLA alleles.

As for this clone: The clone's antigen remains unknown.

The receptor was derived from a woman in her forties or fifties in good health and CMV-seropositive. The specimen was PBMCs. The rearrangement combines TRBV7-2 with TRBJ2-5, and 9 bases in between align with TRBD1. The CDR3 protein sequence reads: CASSLALTGGQETQYF. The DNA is TGTGCCAGCAGCTTAGCGCTGACAGGGGGACAAGAGACCCAGTACTTC.